This record looks at one T cell receptor beta chain sequence and its context. Its antigen is still unknown. The lymph nodes were axillary draining lymph nodes from breast cancer patients. These data originate in a study of breast tumors, draining lymph nodes, adjacent tissues. Whole-study results and caveats: Data only fit, rather than demonstrated, lymph node origin of most tumor T cells. Tumors had less TCR diversity than lymph nodes, more than nontumor tissue.

The CDR3 totals 16 residues. Germline CDR1 and CDR2: MNHNS and SASEGT. The V and J ends lost 2 bases and 5 bases respectively, with 16 bases between them. TCRdb fed the multiplex PCR reads into MiXCR, producing one record per CDR3 protein. The data contain 290,000 or so distinct CDR3 sequences, 30% to 35% of them seen just once; the ten biggest clones take up 0.85% to 1.3%. This chain links TRBV6-1 with TRBJ2-1; D is tentatively TRBD1 or TRBD2 (5 bases each). Sequences were obtained from axillary lymph node tissue. The sequence was collected from a female donor with breast cancer. Some clones in this sample may be carry-over from other donors' samples. The CDR3 region is CASSERRLGADNEQFF. As DNA, the CDR3 is TGTGCCAGCAGTGAAAGGAGGCTAGGGGCCGACAATGAGCAGTTCTTC.